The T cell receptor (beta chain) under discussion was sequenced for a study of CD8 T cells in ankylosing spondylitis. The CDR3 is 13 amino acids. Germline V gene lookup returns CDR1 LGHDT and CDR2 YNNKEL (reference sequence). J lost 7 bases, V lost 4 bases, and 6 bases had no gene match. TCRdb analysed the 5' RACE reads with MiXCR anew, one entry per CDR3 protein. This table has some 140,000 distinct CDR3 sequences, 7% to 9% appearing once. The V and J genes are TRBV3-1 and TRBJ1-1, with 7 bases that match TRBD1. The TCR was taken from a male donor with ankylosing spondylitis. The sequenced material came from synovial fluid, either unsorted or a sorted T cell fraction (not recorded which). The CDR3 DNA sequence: TGTGCCAGCAGCCGAGGACAGGTAGGTGAAGCTTTCTTT. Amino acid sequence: CASSRGQVGEAFF.